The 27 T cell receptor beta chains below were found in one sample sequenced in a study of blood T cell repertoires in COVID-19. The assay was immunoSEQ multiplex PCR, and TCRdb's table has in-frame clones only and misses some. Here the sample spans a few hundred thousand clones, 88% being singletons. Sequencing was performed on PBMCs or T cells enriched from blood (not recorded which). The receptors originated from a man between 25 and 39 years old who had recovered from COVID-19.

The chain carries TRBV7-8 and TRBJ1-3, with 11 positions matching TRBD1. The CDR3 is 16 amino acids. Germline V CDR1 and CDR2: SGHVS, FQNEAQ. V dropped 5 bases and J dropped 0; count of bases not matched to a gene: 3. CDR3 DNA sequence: TGTGCCAGCAGCACCGGACAGGGGGCCTCTGGAAACACCATATATTTT. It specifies CASSTGQGASGNTIYF. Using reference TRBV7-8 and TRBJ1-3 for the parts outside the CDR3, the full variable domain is GAGVSQSPRYKVAKRGQDVALRCDPISGHVSLFWYQQALGQGPEFLTYFQNEAQLDKSGLPSDRFFAERPEGSVSTLKIQRTQQEDSAVYLCASSTGQGASGNTIYFGEGSWLTVV.

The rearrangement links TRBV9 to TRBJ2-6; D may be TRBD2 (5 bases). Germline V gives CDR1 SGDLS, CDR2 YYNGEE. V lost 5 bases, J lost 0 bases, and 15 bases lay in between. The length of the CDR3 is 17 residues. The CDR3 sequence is CASRNPGTLSGANVLTF. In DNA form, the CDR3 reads TGTGCCAGCAGAAATCCGGGAACCCTCTCTGGGGCCAACGTCCTGACTTTC.

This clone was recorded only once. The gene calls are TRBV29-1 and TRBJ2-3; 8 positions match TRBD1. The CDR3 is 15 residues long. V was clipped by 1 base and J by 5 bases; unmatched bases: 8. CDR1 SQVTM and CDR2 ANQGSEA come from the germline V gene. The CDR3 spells CSVEGARGQGDTQYF. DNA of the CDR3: TGCAGCGTTGAAGGCGCCAGGGGGCAGGGAGATACGCAGTATTTT.

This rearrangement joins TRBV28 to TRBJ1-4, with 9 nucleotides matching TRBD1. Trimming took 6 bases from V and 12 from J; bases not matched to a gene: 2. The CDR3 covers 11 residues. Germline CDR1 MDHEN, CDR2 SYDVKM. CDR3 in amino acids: CASSRDRELFF. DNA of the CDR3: TGTGCCAGCAGCCGGGACAGGGAACTGTTTTTT.

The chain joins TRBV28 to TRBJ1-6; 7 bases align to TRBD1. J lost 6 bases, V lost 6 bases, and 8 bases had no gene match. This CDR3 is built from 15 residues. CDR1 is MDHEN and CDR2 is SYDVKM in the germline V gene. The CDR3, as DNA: TGTGCCAGCAGACCAGACAGGGTAGCTAATTCACCCCTCCACTTT. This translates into CASRPDRVANSPLHF.

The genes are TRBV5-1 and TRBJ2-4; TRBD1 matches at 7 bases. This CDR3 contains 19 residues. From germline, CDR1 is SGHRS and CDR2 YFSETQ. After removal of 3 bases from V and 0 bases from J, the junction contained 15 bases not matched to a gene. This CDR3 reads CASSSPRDSPTLAKNIQYF. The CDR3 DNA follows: TGCGCCAGCAGCTCACCACGGGACAGTCCCACGCTAGCCAAAAACATTCAGTACTTC. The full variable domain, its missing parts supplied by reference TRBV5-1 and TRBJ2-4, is KAGVTQTPRYLIKTRGQQVTLSCSPISGHRSVSWYQQTPGQGLQFLFEYFSETQRNKGNFPGRFSGRQFSNSRSEMNVSTLELGDSALYLCASSSPRDSPTLAKNIQYFGAGTRLSVL.

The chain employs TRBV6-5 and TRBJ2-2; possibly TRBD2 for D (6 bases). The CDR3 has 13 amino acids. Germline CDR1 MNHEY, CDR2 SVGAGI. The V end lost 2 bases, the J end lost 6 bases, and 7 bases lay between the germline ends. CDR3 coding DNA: TGTGCCAGCAGTTACGGAGGGGCCGGGGAGCTGTTTTTT. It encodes CASSYGGAGELFF.

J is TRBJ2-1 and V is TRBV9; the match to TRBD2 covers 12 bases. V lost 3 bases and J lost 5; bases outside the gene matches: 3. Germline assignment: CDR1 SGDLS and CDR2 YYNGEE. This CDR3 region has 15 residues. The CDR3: CASSGLAGENNEQFF. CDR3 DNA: TGTGCCAGCAGCGGACTAGCGGGGGAAAACAATGAGCAGTTCTTC.

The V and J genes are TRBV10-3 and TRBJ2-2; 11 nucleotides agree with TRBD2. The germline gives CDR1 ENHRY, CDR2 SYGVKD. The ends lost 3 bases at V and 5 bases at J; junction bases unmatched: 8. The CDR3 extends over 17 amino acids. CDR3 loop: CAISEGWGTSGTGELFF. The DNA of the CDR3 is TGTGCCATCAGTGAAGGGTGGGGGACTAGCGGAACCGGGGAGCTGTTTTTT.

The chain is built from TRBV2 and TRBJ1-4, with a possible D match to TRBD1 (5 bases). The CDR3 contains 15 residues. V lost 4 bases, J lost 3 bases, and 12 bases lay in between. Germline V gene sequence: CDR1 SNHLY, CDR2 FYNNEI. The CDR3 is CASSGGPGPNEKLFF. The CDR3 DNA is TGTGCCAGCAGTGGGGGCCCAGGGCCTAATGAAAAACTGTTTTTT. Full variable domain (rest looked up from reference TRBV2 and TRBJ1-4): EPEVTQTPSHQVTQMGQEVILRCVPISNHLYFYWYRQILGQKVEFLVSFYNNEISEKSEIFDDQFSVERPDGSNFTLKIRSTKLEDSAMYFCASSGGPGPNEKLFFGSGTQLSVL.

The CDR3: CASSLKPIGGGHVQFF. The CDR3 DNA reads TGTGCCAGCAGCTTGAAACCGATTGGCGGGGGCCATGTGCAGTTCTTC. This chain links TRBV5-6 with TRBJ2-1, with a weak D call TRBD2 (7 bases). The V end lost 1 base, the J end lost 12 bases, and 23 bases lay between the germline ends. The CDR3 sequence is 16 residues long. Germline CDR1 and CDR2: SGHDT and YYEEEE.

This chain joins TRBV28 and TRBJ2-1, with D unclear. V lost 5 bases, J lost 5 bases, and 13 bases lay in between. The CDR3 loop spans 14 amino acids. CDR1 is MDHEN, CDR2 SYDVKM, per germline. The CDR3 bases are TGTGCCAGCAGTCCTCGGGTTTTGAACAATGAGCAGTTCTTC. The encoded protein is CASSPRVLNNEQFF. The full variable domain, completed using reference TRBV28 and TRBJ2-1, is DVKVTQSSRYLVKRTGEKVFLECVQDMDHENMFWYRQDPGLGLRLIYFSYDVKMKEKGDIPEGYSVSREKKERFSLILESASTNQTSMYLCASSPRVLNNEQFFGPGTRLTVL.

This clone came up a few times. The CDR3 reads CATGSGQGQYEQYF. The DNA for the CDR3 is TGTGCCACCGGATCCGGACAGGGACAGTACGAGCAGTACTTC. V is TRBV2 and J is TRBJ2-7; 8 nucleotides match TRBD1. Looked up from germline, CDR1 is SNHLY and CDR2 is FYNNEI. The CDR3 is made up of 14 amino acids. J gave up 4 bases and V 10 bases, and 12 bases lay outside the gene matches. Using reference TRBV2 and TRBJ2-7 for the parts outside the CDR3, the full variable domain is EPEVTQTPSHQVTQMGQEVILRCVPISNHLYFYWYRQILGQKVEFLVSFYNNEISEKSEIFDDQFSVERPDGSNFTLKIRSTKLEDSAMYFCATGSGQGQYEQYFGPGTRLTVT.

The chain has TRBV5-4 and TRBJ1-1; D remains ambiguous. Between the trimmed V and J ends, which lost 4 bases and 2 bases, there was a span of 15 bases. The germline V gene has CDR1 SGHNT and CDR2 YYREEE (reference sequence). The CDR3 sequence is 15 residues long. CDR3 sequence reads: CASSLGVSGNTEAFF. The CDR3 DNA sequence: TGTGCCAGCAGCCTGGGCGTATCGGGTAACACTGAAGCTTTCTTT.

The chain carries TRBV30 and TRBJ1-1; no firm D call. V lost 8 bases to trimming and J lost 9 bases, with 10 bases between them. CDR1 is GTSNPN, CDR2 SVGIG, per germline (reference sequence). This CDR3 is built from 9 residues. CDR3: CANGLKAFF. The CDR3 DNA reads TGTGCCAACGGACTGAAAGCTTTCTTT. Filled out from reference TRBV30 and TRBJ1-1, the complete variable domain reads SQTIHQWPATLVQPVGSPLSLECTVEGTSNPNLYWYRQAAGRGLQLLFYSVGIGQISSEVPQNLSASRPQDRQFILSSKKLLLSDSGFYLCANGLKAFFGQGTRLTVV.

The CDR3 sequence: CASSPGDWGTDTQYF. The CDR3 nucleotides are TGTGCCAGCAGCCCCGGGGACTGGGGGACAGATACGCAGTATTTT. J is TRBJ2-3 and V is TRBV7-2; D is perhaps TRBD2 (6 bases). Per the germline V gene, CDR1 is SGHTA and CDR2 is FQGNSA. The ends were cut back, 5 bases at V and 3 bases at J, with 15 bases in the middle. The CDR3 spans 15 residues.

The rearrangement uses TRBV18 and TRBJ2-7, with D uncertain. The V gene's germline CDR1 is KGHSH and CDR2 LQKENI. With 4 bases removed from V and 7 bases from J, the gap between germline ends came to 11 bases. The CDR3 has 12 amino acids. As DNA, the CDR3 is TGTGCCAGCTCACTTGGGTCGAGGGAGCAGTACTTC. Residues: CASSLGSREQYF.

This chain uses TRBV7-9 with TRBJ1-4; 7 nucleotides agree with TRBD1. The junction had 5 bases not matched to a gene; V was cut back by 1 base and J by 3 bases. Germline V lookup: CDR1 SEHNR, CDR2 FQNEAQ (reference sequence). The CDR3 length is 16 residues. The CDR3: CASSLGTGTANEKLFF. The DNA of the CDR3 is TGTGCCAGCAGCTTAGGAACCGGGACAGCTAATGAAAAACTGTTTTTT.

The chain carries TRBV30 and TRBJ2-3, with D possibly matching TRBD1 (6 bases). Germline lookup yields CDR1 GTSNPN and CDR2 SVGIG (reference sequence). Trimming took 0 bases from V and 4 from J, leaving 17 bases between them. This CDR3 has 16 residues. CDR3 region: CAWSVPGHGAADTQYF. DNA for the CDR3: TGTGCCTGGAGTGTACCGGGACACGGGGCTGCAGATACGCAGTATTTT.

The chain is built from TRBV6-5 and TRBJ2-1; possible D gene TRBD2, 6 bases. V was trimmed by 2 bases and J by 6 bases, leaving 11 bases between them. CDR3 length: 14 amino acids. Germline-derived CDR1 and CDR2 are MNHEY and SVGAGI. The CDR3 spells CASSYRKGGNEQFF. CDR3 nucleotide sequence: TGTGCCAGCAGTTACCGGAAGGGAGGCAATGAGCAGTTCTTC.

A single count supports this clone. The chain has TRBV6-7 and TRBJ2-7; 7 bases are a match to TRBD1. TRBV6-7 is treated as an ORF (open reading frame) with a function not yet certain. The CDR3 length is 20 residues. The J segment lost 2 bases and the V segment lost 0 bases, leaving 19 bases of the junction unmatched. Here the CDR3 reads CASSYSGEGGPILSTYEQYF. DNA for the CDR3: TGTGCCAGCAGTTACTCGGGTGAAGGGGGCCCAATTCTAAGCACCTACGAGCAGTACTTC.

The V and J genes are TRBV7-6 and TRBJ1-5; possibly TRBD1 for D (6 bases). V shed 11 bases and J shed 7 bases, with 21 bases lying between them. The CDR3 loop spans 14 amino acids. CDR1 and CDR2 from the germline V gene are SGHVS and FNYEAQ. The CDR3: CARPLRGGVQPQHF. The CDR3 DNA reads TGTGCCCGACCTCTCAGGGGTGGGGTGCAGCCCCAGCATTTT.

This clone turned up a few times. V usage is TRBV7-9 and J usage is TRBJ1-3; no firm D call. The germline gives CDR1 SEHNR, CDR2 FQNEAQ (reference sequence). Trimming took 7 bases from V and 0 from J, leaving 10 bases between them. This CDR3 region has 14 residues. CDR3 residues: CASTTWSSGNTIYF. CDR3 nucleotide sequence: TGTGCCAGCACGACTTGGAGCTCTGGAAACACCATATATTTT. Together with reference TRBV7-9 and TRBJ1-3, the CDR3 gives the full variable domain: DTGVSQNPRHKITKRGQNVTFRCDPISEHNRLYWYRQTLGQGPEFLTYFQNEAQLEKSRLLSDRFSAERPKGSFSTLEIQRTEQGDSAMYLCASTTWSSGNTIYFGEGSWLTVV.

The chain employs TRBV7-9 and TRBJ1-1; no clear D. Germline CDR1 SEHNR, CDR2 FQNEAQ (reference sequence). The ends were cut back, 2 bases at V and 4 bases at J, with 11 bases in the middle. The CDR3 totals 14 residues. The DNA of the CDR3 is TGTGCCAGCAGCTTACTCCGGGAGGTCACTGAAGCTTTCTTT. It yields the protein CASSLLREVTEAFF.

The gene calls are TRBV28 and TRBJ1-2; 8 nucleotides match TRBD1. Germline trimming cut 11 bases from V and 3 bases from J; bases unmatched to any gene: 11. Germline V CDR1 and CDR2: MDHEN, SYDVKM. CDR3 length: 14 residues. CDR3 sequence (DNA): TGTGCCGTCCAGGGGGCTAAACCGGACTATGGCTACACCTTC. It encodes CAVQGAKPDYGYTF.

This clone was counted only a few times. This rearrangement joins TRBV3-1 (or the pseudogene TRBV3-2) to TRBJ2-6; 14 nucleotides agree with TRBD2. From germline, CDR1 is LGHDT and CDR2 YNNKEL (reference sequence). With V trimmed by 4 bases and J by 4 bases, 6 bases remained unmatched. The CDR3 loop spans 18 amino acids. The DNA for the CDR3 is TGTGCCAGCAGCCGAGTGACTAGCGGGGGGGCCGGGGCCAACGTCCTGACTTTC. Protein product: CASSRVTSGGAGANVLTF.

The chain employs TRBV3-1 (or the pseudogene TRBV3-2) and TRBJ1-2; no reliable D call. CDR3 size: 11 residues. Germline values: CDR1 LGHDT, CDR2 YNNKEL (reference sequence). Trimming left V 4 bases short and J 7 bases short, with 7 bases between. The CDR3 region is CASSLIFGYTF. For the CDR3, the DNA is TGTGCCAGCAGCCTTATCTTTGGCTACACCTTC.